The 22 T cell receptor beta chains reported below all come from one sample, sequenced in a study of cytomegalovirus exposure and HLA in healthy donors. Primers for the PCR totalled 60 Vbeta and 13 Jbeta. Sequencing was performed with immunoSEQ multiplex PCR; in TCRdb, only in-frame clones are kept and a portion is missing. The sample includes some 90,000 clones, around 75% seen only once; the top ten take roughly 3%. The sequenced sample consisted of PBMCs. Receptors originate from a man aged 40-50 years in good health and CMV-seronegative.

The V gene is TRBV27, the J gene TRBJ1-1; D remains ambiguous. Per germline, CDR1 MNHEY and CDR2 SMNVEV (reference sequence). This CDR3 comprises 12 residues. The V end lost 2 bases, the J end lost 8 bases, and 9 bases lay between the germline ends. The CDR3, as DNA: TGTGCCAGCAGTTTACTAGGATCCGAAGCTTTCTTT. It yields the protein CASSLLGSEAFF.

The chain uses TRBV9 and TRBJ2-3; 11 nucleotides match TRBD2. The J segment lost 0 bases and the V segment lost 0 bases, leaving 6 bases of the junction unmatched. Germline-derived CDR1 and CDR2 are SGDLS and YYNGEE. The CDR3 sequence is 18 residues long. The CDR3, as DNA: TGTGCCAGCAGCGTAGAGAGGGTAGCGGGGGGGAGCACAGATACGCAGTATTTT. This gives the protein CASSVERVAGGSTDTQYF.

This clone was seen once. The chain recombines TRBV7-8 with TRBJ2-3, with TRBD2 matching 11 bases. The V segment lost 2 bases and the J segment 1 base; nucleotides outside the gene matches: 5. The CDR3 sequence is 17 residues long. The germline V gene has CDR1 SGHVS and CDR2 FQNEAQ. In nucleotides, the CDR3 is TGTGCCAGCAGCTTATTCACTAGCGGGGGCCGCACAGATACGCAGTATTTT. Its translation: CASSLFTSGGRTDTQYF. Full variable domain (missing parts from reference TRBV7-8 and TRBJ2-3): GAGVSQSPRYKVAKRGQDVALRCDPISGHVSLFWYQQALGQGPEFLTYFQNEAQLDKSGLPSDRFFAERPEGSVSTLKIQRTQQEDSAVYLCASSLFTSGGRTDTQYFGPGTRLTVL.

The chain is built from TRBV4-1 and TRBJ1-1; maybe TRBD1 (5 bases). V was trimmed by 2 bases and J by 1 base, leaving 14 bases between them. CDR3 length: 16 amino acids. Germline lookup yields CDR1 MGHRA and CDR2 YSYEKL. The CDR3 coding sequence is TGCGCCAGCAGCCAACCTGGCGAAGGACAGAACACTGAAGCTTTCTTT. Protein sequence: CASSQPGEGQNTEAFF.

CDR3 region: CSVATGISYEQYF. The CDR3 nucleotides are TGCAGCGTTGCCACAGGGATCTCCTACGAGCAGTACTTC. The chain combines TRBV29-1 with TRBJ2-7, with D perhaps matching TRBD1 (6 bases). V gave up 4 bases and J gave up 0 bases, with 10 bases separating them. The CDR3 is 13 amino acids. The germline V gene encodes CDR1 SQVTM and CDR2 ANQGSEA.

V gene TRBV5-1 combines with J gene TRBJ2-5; 9 bases agree with TRBD2. The CDR3 covers 14 residues. CDR1 SGHRS and CDR2 YFSETQ come from the germline V gene. V was pared by 4 bases and J by 0 bases, with 1 base of the junction left unmatched. The CDR3 reads CASSGGGDQETQYF. In DNA, the CDR3 is TGCGCCAGCAGCGGCGGGGGGGACCAAGAGACCCAGTACTTC.

J is TRBJ1-2 and V is TRBV7-6; the D gene is possibly TRBD1 (5 bases). This CDR3 spans 13 amino acids. V was pared by 1 base and J by 6 bases, with 9 bases between. CDR1 is SGHVS and CDR2 is FNYEAQ in the germline V gene. CDR3 region: CASSLDRRDGYTF. In DNA, the CDR3 is TGTGCCAGCAGCTTAGACAGGCGAGATGGCTACACCTTC.

The V gene is TRBV4-2, the J gene TRBJ2-1; TRBD2 aligns across 9 bases. This CDR3 region has 15 residues. CDR1 is LGHNA and CDR2 is YNFKEQ in the germline V gene. The V and J ends lost 8 bases and 7 bases, in that order; junction bases with no gene match: 12. CDR3 region: CASGRLAGEINEQFF. The CDR3, as DNA: TGTGCCAGCGGGAGATTAGCGGGGGAGATTAATGAGCAGTTCTTC.

The CDR3 loop reads CASNVYQETQYF. CDR3 coding DNA: TGTGCCAGCAATGTATACCAAGAGACCCAGTACTTC. The gene calls are TRBV28 and TRBJ2-5; D is ambiguous. This CDR3 comprises 12 residues. Trimming shortened V by 7 bases and J by 0 bases, and 6 bases separated the two germline ends. The germline V gene encodes CDR1 MDHEN and CDR2 SYDVKM.

The J gene is TRBJ1-6, the V gene TRBV30; weak D call: TRBD1 (6 bases). Germline CDR1 and CDR2: GTSNPN and SVGIG (reference sequence). V gave up 2 bases and J gave up 3 bases, with 11 bases separating them. This CDR3 comprises 15 residues. CDR3 sequence: CAWSRSRGYNSPLHF. The CDR3 coding sequence is TGTGCCTGGAGTAGGAGCAGGGGCTATAATTCACCCCTCCACTTT.

The chain employs TRBV5-4 and TRBJ2-3; 10 bases are shared with TRBD1. The germline gives CDR1 SGHNT, CDR2 YYREEE (reference sequence). This CDR3 is built from 15 residues. J gave up 4 bases and V 4 bases, and 6 bases lay outside the gene matches. The CDR3 protein is CASSGGQGGSDTQYF. The CDR3 DNA is TGTGCCAGCAGCGGCGGACAGGGGGGTTCAGATACGCAGTATTTT.

This clone was seen more than once but under ten times. The gene calls are TRBV9 and TRBJ2-5; 14 bases are a match to TRBD2. Germline assignment: CDR1 SGDLS and CDR2 YYNGEE. This CDR3 region has 16 residues. With 3 bases clipped from V and 0 bases from J, the junction kept 1 base outside the gene matches. The CDR3 loop reads CASSGTSGGYQETQYF. In DNA, the CDR3 is TGTGCCAGCAGCGGGACTAGCGGGGGGTACCAAGAGACCCAGTACTTC.

V and J are TRBV7-9 and TRBJ2-4; maybe TRBD1 (6 bases). The V end was cut by 6 bases, the J end by 3 bases, with 18 bases between. In germline, CDR1 is SEHNR, CDR2 FQNEAQ (reference sequence). This CDR3 contains 16 residues. The CDR3 DNA sequence: TGTGCCAGCAGACCTCCCGAGGGGGTAGACAAAAACATTCAGTACTTC. Residues: CASRPPEGVDKNIQYF.

A few counts support this clone. The J gene is TRBJ2-7, the V gene TRBV19, with 7 bases lining up with TRBD1. Germline CDR1 LNHDA, CDR2 SQIVND (reference sequence). The CDR3 is made up of 14 amino acids. V dropped 5 bases and J dropped 2; count of bases not matched to a gene: 6. The DNA for the CDR3 is TGTGCCAGTAGTTTCCGGGACAGTACCTACGAGCAGTACTTC. It yields the protein CASSFRDSTYEQYF.

There are a few counts of this clone. The V call is TRBV6-4, the J call TRBJ2-1; 7 bases are a match to TRBD2. V lost 6 bases, J lost 9 bases, and 11 bases stayed unmatched. Germline V gene sequence: CDR1 MRHNA, CDR2 SNTAGT. The length of the CDR3 is 14 residues. The CDR3 DNA reads TGTGCCAGCAGGGCACAGCTATCGGGGGGTGAGCAGTTCTTC. Protein sequence: CASRAQLSGGEQFF.

A few counts support this clone. The rearrangement joins TRBV9 to TRBJ2-5, with 16 bases identical to TRBD2. This CDR3 is 16 amino acids long. Germline CDR1 reads SGDLS; CDR2 reads YYNGEE. V gave up 3 bases and J gave up 5 bases; unmatched junction bases: 4. CDR3 bases: TGTGCCAGCAGCGGGGGACTAGCGGGGGGGCCTGAGACCCAGTACTTC. The encoded protein is CASSGGLAGGPETQYF.

In its sample, this clone was seen a few times. This chain links TRBV9 with TRBJ2-7; 9 nucleotides agree with TRBD1. Trimming removed 5 bases from V and 1 base from J; junction bases left unmatched: 1. Germline values: CDR1 SGDLS, CDR2 YYNGEE. This CDR3 contains 13 residues. The CDR3 protein is CASRGQGSYEQYF. The CDR3 nucleotides read TGTGCCAGCAGAGGACAGGGGTCCTACGAGCAGTACTTC.

J is TRBJ1-2 and V is TRBV7-3; 10 nucleotides match TRBD1. V dropped 3 bases and J dropped 8; count of bases not matched to a gene: 9. The CDR3 contains 15 residues. Germline values: CDR1 SGHTA, CDR2 FQGTGA. The CDR3 coding sequence is TGTGCCAGCAGCTTCATCGCCGGGACAGGGGACGGCTACACCTTC. Protein sequence: CASSFIAGTGDGYTF.

This chain links TRBV4-2 with TRBJ2-7; TRBD1 aligns across 7 bases. Per germline, CDR1 LGHNA and CDR2 YNFKEQ. V gave up 7 bases and J gave up 3 bases; unmatched junction bases: 15. The CDR3 has 16 residues. CDR3 nucleotide sequence: TGTGCCAGCACCTCTAAGATAGGGACAGTTAACTACGAGCAGTACTTC. Translated: CASTSKIGTVNYEQYF.

This rearrangement joins TRBV28 to TRBJ1-5; possible D gene TRBD1, 5 bases. Germline CDR1 MDHEN, CDR2 SYDVKM. The CDR3 runs to 16 residues. The V end was cut by 6 bases, the J end by 4 bases, with 19 bases between. CDR3 DNA: TGTGCCAGCAGACGTCGGACGGGGACTGGAAATCAGCCCCAGCATTTT. Its protein is CASRRRTGTGNQPQHF.

The V and J genes are TRBV19 and TRBJ2-2; tentative D call: TRBD1 (6 bases). V lost 4 bases and J lost 1, with 13 bases in between. The CDR3 consists of 16 residues. CDR1 and CDR2 from the germline V gene are LNHDA and SQIVND (reference sequence). CDR3 nucleotides: TGTGCCAGTAGTACTGGACAGATTTGGAACACCGGGGAGCTGTTTTTT. Translated: CASSTGQIWNTGELFF.

In this sample, this clone turned up once. The chain employs TRBV28 and TRBJ2-1; weak D call: TRBD1 (6 bases). Germline loops: CDR1 MDHEN, CDR2 SYDVKM. V lost 8 bases and J lost 16, with 18 bases in between. This CDR3 has 11 residues. The CDR3 DNA is TGTGCCAGCGGCCTAGGGGGTCCCCCTTTCTTC. Amino acids: CASGLGGPPFF.